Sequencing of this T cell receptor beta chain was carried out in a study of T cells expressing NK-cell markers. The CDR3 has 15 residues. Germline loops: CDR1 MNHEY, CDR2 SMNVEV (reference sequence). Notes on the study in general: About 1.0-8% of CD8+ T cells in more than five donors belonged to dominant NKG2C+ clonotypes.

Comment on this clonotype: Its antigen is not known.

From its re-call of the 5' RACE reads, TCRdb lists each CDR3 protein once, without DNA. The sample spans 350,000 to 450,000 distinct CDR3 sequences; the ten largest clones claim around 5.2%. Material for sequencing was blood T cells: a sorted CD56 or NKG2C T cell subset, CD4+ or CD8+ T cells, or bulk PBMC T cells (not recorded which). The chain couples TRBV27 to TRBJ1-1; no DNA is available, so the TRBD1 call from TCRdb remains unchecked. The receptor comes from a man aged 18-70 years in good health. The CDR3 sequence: CASSSTGTGGTEAFF.